This entry is about one T cell receptor beta chain. The antigen is unknown. The sample belongs to a study of T cell responses to AZD1222 COVID-19 vaccine. Study-wide background: The analysis combined second doses at about 4 or about 12 weeks.

Whole-study results and caveats: The sample set comprised mostly white British donors with more females, and clonal diversity was possibly underestimated. Researchers report vaccine-associated CD4 TCRs spanning spike, with dominance at 160-218 and 743-854. No repertoire was sampled before or during the peak T cell response, only after it.

The repertoire was sequenced with immunoSEQ multiplex PCR; TCRdb's copy has only in-frame clones and lacks some. The data hold approximately 60,000 clones, with 84% observed a single time. CDR1 MNHEY and CDR2 SVGAGI come from the germline V gene. V was shortened by 5 bases and J by 0 bases, with 5 bases between the two germline ends. The CDR3 sequence is 13 residues long. The sequence was collected from an adult in good health. The rearrangement joins TRBV6-5 to TRBJ1-5; unclear D gene. The sequences come from peripheral blood, collected on day 0 of AZD1222 vaccination. As DNA, the CDR3 is TGTGCCAGCAGTCAGTATAGCAATCAGCCCCAGCATTTT. The encoded protein is CASSQYSNQPQHF.